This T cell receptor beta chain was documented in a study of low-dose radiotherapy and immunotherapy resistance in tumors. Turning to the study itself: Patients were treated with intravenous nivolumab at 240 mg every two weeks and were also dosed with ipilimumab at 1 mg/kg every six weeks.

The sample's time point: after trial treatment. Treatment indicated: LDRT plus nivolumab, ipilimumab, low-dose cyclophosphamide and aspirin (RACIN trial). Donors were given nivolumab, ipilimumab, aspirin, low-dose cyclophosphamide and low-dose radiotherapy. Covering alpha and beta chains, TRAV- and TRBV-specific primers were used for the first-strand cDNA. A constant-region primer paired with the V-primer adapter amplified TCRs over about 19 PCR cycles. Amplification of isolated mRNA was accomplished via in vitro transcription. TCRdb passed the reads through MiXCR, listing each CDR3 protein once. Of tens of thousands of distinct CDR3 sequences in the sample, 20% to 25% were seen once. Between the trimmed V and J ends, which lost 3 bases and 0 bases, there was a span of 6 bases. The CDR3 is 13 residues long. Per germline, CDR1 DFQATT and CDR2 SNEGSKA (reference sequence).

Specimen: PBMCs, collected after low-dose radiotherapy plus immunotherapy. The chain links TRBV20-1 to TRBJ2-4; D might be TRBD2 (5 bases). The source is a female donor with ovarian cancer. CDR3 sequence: CSARGEAKNIQYF. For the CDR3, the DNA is TGCAGTGCTAGGGGAGAAGCCAAAAACATTCAGTACTTC.